These 21 T cell receptor beta chains were sequenced from one sample in a study of blood T cell repertoires in COVID-19. Only in-frame clones appear in the TCRdb table, and some are missing; sequencing was by immunoSEQ multiplex PCR. Altogether approximately 150,000 clones are present, around nine tenths being singletons, with the ten largest covering roughly 2.2%. The sequenced sample was peripheral blood. The receptor source for this set is a man aged 65-85 years with active COVID-19.

The chain recombines TRBV2 with TRBJ1-1; TRBD1 is a possible D gene (5 bases). Germline CDR1 is SNHLY and CDR2 is FYNNEI. The CDR3 sequence is 16 residues long. Trimming stripped 3 bases from V and 0 bases from J, with 14 bases between. This CDR3 reads CASSDGDRVLNTEAFF. The DNA of the CDR3 is TGTGCCAGCAGTGACGGAGACAGAGTTCTGAACACTGAAGCTTTCTTT. Full variable domain (missing parts from reference TRBV2 and TRBJ1-1): EPEVTQTPSHQVTQMGQEVILRCVPISNHLYFYWYRQILGQKVEFLVSFYNNEISEKSEIFDDQFSVERPDGSNFTLKIRSTKLEDSAMYFCASSDGDRVLNTEAFFGQGTRLTVV.

The rearrangement uses TRBV7-7 and TRBJ2-7; 8 nucleotides match TRBD1. This CDR3 has 14 amino acids. With V trimmed by 4 bases and J by 0 bases, 2 bases remained unmatched. CDR1 and CDR2 (germline): SSHAT, FNYEAQ (reference sequence). The CDR3, as DNA: TGTGCCAGCAGCTCAGGGACAGGCTCCTACGAGCAGTACTTC. Translating gives CASSSGTGSYEQYF.

The chain joins TRBV19 to TRBJ1-1; D unresolved. The CDR3 extends over 12 amino acids. Germline values: CDR1 LNHDA, CDR2 SQIVND (reference sequence). The ends were cut back, 6 bases at V and 3 bases at J, with 8 bases in the middle. Written as DNA, the CDR3 is TGTGCCAGTAGCCCAACGGACACTGAAGCTTTCTTT. Its translation: CASSPTDTEAFF.

The V call is TRBV16, the J call TRBJ2-5; 8 bases are a match to TRBD1. CDR3 length: 17 residues. CDR1 and CDR2 (germline): KGHSY, FQNENV. V gave up 0 bases and J gave up 7 bases; unmatched junction bases: 13. The CDR3: CASSQSGRDRGSGTQYF. The CDR3 bases are TGTGCCAGCAGCCAATCGGGCCGTGACAGGGGATCCGGGACCCAGTACTTC.

A single count supports this clone. This sample also contains other DNA sequences that code for the same CDR3. The CDR3 DNA sequence: TGTGCCAGCAGTGGGACTAGCGGGCAAGAGACCCAGTACTTC. Protein sequence: CASSGTSGQETQYF. This chain connects TRBV2 to TRBJ2-5, with TRBD2 matching 11 bases. The V gene end was trimmed by 4 bases and the J gene end by 2 bases; junction bases not matched to a gene: 0. This CDR3 has 14 residues. Germline V lookup: CDR1 SNHLY, CDR2 FYNNEI.

The genes are TRBV3-1 (or the pseudogene TRBV3-2) and TRBJ1-1; D may be TRBD1 (6 bases). The germline V gene encodes CDR1 LGHDT and CDR2 YNNKEL (reference sequence). Deletions cut 1 base from V and 5 bases from J, with 11 bases between. The CDR3 contains 14 residues. As DNA, the CDR3 is TGTGCCAGCAGCCAAGTCGGCAGGGGTACTGAAGCTTTCTTT. Residues: CASSQVGRGTEAFF.

This sequence joins TRBV18 and TRBJ2-7, with TRBD1 matching over 7 bases. This CDR3 region has 13 residues. The ends lost 7 bases at V and 9 bases at J; junction bases unmatched: 12. The germline CDR1 and CDR2 sequences are KGHSH and LQKENI. CDR3 region: CASLGTAQGRQYF. The CDR3 coding sequence is TGTGCCAGCTTAGGGACAGCCCAGGGAAGGCAGTACTTC.

The chain is built from TRBV24-1 and TRBJ2-5; no definite D call. CDR3 length: 13 residues. The germline V gene encodes CDR1 KGHDR and CDR2 SFDVKD. Trimming removed 2 bases from V and 0 bases from J, with 3 bases in between. DNA of the CDR3: TGTGCCACCAGTGATTCGTACCAAGAGACCCAGTACTTC. Translated: CATSDSYQETQYF.

This rearrangement joins TRBV6-6 to TRBJ2-2, with D possibly being TRBD1 (5 bases). The CDR3 consists of 16 residues. V was cut by 2 bases and J by 3 bases, with 13 bases left in between. In germline, CDR1 is MNHNY, CDR2 SVGAGI (reference sequence). CDR3 nucleotide sequence: TGTGCCAGCAGTTACACACAAGGGGTCTACACCGGGGAGCTGTTTTTT. Translation: CASSYTQGVYTGELFF.

The chain employs TRBV28 and TRBJ2-1; D not resolved. The CDR3 consists of 13 residues. V was trimmed by 5 bases and J by 7 bases, leaving 12 bases between them. Germline values: CDR1 MDHEN, CDR2 SYDVKM. The CDR3 loop is CASSLGSRNEQFF. The CDR3 DNA reads as TGTGCCAGCAGTCTCGGGTCGAGGAATGAGCAGTTCTTC.

The V gene is TRBV9, the J gene TRBJ1-2; D may be TRBD1 (5 bases). CDR1 and CDR2 (germline): SGDLS, YYNGEE. This CDR3 contains 14 residues. The ends were cut back, 3 bases at V and 4 bases at J, with 13 bases in the middle. The CDR3 DNA reads TGTGCCAGCAGCGGAACAACACAGGCCTATGGCTACACCTTC. It codes for CASSGTTQAYGYTF.

V is TRBV6-6 and J is TRBJ2-1, with 8 bases aligning to TRBD2. This CDR3 has 15 residues. The germline V gene has CDR1 MNHNY and CDR2 SVGAGI (reference sequence). The junction had 5 bases not matched to a gene; V was cut back by 2 bases and J by 5 bases. The CDR3 here is CASSYSGSRHNEQFF. DNA of the CDR3: TGTGCCAGCAGTTACAGCGGGAGTAGGCACAATGAGCAGTTCTTC.

The gene calls are TRBV5-1 and TRBJ1-2; no reliable D call. The length of the CDR3 is 12 residues. The V gene's germline CDR1 is SGHRS and CDR2 YFSETQ. V lost 0 bases to trimming and J lost 9 bases, with 9 bases between them. CDR3 coding DNA: TGCGCCAGCAGCTTGGTAGCGGAGAGCTACACCTTC. As protein: CASSLVAESYTF.

The chain combines TRBV11-2 with TRBJ2-3; D possibly corresponds to TRBD1 (7 bases). The ends were cut back, 1 base at V and 5 bases at J, with 19 bases in the middle. Germline V lookup: CDR1 SGHAT, CDR2 FQNNGV. CDR3 size: 17 residues. CDR3 coding DNA: TGTGCCAGCAGCTTAGTTGGCGGGAAGGGGGCGGTAGATACGCAGTATTTT. Protein sequence: CASSLVGGKGAVDTQYF. Together with reference TRBV11-2 and TRBJ2-3, the CDR3 gives the full variable domain: EAGVAQSPRYKIIEKRQSVAFWCNPISGHATLYWYQQILGQGPKLLIQFQNNGVVDDSQLPKDRFSAERLKGVDSTLKIQPAKLEDSAVYLCASSLVGGKGAVDTQYFGPGTRLTVL.

The chain employs TRBV2 and TRBJ1-5, with 12 bases aligning to TRBD1. CDR1 and CDR2 (germline): SNHLY, FYNNEI. This CDR3 is built from 16 residues. With V trimmed by 4 bases and J by 5 bases, 6 bases remained unmatched. The CDR3 reads CASSATGTGGYQPQHF. The CDR3 bases are TGTGCCAGCAGTGCTACCGGGACAGGGGGCTATCAGCCCCAGCATTTT.

This clone occurred many times. The chain joins TRBV11-3 to TRBJ2-1; maybe TRBD2 (6 bases). V lost 5 bases to trimming and J lost 8 bases, with 10 bases between them. Germline lookup yields CDR1 SGHNT and CDR2 YENEEA. The CDR3 covers 12 residues. The CDR3 DNA follows: TGTGCCAGCAGCGGACGCGGGGATGAGCAGTTCTTC. It yields the protein CASSGRGDEQFF.

The chain carries TRBV28 and TRBJ2-7, with 9 bases identical to TRBD2. The germline CDR1 and CDR2 sequences are MDHEN and SYDVKM. V was clipped by 7 bases and J by 7 bases; unmatched bases: 11. This CDR3 contains 14 residues. The CDR3 here is CASMTSGVRREQYF. CDR3 coding DNA: TGTGCCAGCATGACTAGCGGAGTACGTAGGGAGCAGTACTTC.

Concerning this clone itself: Other DNA sequences in this specimen translate into the identical CDR3. This chain connects TRBV9 to TRBJ1-6; a possible D gene is TRBD1 (6 bases). The ends were cut back, 0 bases at V and 9 bases at J, with 10 bases in the middle. Germline-derived CDR1 and CDR2 are SGDLS and YYNGEE. This CDR3 is 14 amino acids long. CDR3 DNA sequence: TGTGCCAGCAGCGTAGGCAGGGGTGGTTCACCCCTCCACTTT. Amino acids: CASSVGRGGSPLHF.

The chain is built from TRBV2 and TRBJ1-6; TRBD1 might be the D (6 bases). The CDR3 sequence is 15 residues long. V was pared by 7 bases and J by 5 bases, with 15 bases between. Germline V gene lookup returns CDR1 SNHLY and CDR2 FYNNEI. The CDR3 nucleotides read TGTGCCAGCACAAACAGGGTCGGAAATAATTCACCCCTCCACTTT. Translated, it gives CASTNRVGNNSPLHF.

This chain joins TRBV4-3 and TRBJ2-2; 13 positions match TRBD2. The V segment lost 4 bases and the J segment 1 base; nucleotides outside the gene matches: 3. The germline V gene encodes CDR1 LGHNA and CDR2 YSLEER. CDR3 length: 17 amino acids. The CDR3 protein is CASSPRLAGGNTGELFF. CDR3 in DNA: TGCGCCAGCAGCCCTCGACTAGCGGGAGGGAACACCGGGGAGCTGTTTTTT.

CDR3 amino acids: CASSVGAGRTYEQYF. The CDR3 DNA reads TGTGCCAGCAGCGTAGGGGCAGGGAGGACCTACGAGCAGTACTTC. The chain recombines TRBV9 with TRBJ2-7; D possibly corresponds to TRBD2 (6 bases). Trimming stripped 0 bases from V and 2 bases from J, with 12 bases between. This CDR3 is 15 amino acids long. Germline CDR1 reads SGDLS; CDR2 reads YYNGEE.